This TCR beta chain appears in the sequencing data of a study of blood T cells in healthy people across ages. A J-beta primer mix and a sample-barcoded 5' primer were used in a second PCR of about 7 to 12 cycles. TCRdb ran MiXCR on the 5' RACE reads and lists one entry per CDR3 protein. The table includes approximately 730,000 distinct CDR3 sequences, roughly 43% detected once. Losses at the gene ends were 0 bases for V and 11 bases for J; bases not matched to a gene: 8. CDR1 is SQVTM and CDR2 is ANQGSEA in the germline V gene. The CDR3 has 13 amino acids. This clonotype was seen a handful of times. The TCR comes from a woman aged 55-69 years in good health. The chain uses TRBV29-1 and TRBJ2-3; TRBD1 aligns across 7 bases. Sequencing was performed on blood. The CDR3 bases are TGCAGCGTTGAAGATCTTCAGGGGACAGAGCAGTATTTT. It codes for CSVEDLQGTEQYF.